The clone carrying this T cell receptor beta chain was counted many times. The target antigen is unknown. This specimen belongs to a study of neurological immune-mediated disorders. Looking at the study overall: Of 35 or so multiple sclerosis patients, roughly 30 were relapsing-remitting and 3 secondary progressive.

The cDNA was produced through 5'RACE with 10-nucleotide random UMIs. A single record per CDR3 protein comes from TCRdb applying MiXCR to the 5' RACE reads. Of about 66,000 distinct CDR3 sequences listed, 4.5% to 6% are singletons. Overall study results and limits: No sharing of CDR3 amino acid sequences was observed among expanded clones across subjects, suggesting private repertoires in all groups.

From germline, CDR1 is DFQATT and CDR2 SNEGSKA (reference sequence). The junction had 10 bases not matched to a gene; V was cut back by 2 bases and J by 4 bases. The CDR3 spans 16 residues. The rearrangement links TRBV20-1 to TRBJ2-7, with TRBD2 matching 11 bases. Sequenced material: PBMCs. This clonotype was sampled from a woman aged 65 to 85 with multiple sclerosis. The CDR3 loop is CSARQTSGTANYEQYF. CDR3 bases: TGCAGTGCTAGACAGACTAGCGGGACAGCAAATTACGAGCAGTACTTC.